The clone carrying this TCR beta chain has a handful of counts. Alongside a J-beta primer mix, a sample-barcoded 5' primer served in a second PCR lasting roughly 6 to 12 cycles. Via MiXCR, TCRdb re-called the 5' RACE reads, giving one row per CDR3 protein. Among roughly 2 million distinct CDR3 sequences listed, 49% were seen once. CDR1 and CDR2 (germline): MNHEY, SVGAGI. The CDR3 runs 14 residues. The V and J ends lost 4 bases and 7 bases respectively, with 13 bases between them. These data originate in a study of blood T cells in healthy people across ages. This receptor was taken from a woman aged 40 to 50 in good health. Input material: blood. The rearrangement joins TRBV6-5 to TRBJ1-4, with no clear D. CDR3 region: CASSLTMRSEKLFF. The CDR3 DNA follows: TGTGCCAGCAGTTTAACTATGCGCAGTGAAAAACTGTTTTTT.